This is a list of T cell receptor beta chains from one sample in a study of control samples from healthy donors and cancer patients. Measured with immunoSEQ multiplex PCR; TCRdb has only the in-frame clones, and not every one. The table has 150,000 or so clones, 80% to 95% seen once. Sequenced input: blood. All receptors derive from a woman aged 25-40 years in good health. CDR3s include the opening cysteine and the closing phenylalanine or tryptophan. A D gene is named only where the DNA matches it firmly. Expanded clones get a size class; other rows say once, few or many, or leave the size out.

>once|TRBJ1-2|TRBD1|TRBV24-1
CATSGAGTGYGYTF
TGTGCCACCAGTGGGGCGGGGACAGGGTATGGCTACACCTTC
>-|TRBJ1-1|-|TRBV11-1
CASSLRTGDTEAFF
TGTGCCAGCAGCTTACGGACTGGGGACACTGAAGCTTTCTTT
>-|TRBJ2-7|-|TRBV15
CATSRDLAGTYEQYF
TGTGCCACCAGCAGAGATTTGGCAGGCACCTACGAGCAGTACTTC
>-|TRBJ1-5|-|TRBV6-2/TRBV6-3
CASSYQDRPYQPQHF
TGTGCCAGCAGTTACCAAGACAGGCCCTATCAGCCCCAGCATTTT
>-|TRBJ2-1|-|TRBV12-3/TRBV12-4
CASRAPQDEQFF
TGTGCCAGCAGAGCCCCCCAGGATGAGCAGTTCTTC
>-|TRBJ1-2|-|TRBV10-3
CATGGGLNYGYTF
TGTGCCACCGGGGGTGGGCTTAACTATGGCTACACCTTC
>-|TRBJ2-1|-|TRBV5-6
CASSPRTLTNEQFF
TGTGCCAGCAGCCCAAGGACTTTAACCAATGAGCAGTTCTTC
>-|TRBJ1-1|TRBD1|TRBV30
CAWSVEGANTEAFF
TGTGCCTGGAGTGTTGAGGGGGCGAACACTGAAGCTTTCTTT
>-|TRBJ2-7|-|TRBV5-5
CASSSTNYEQYF
TGTGCCAGCAGCTCAACAAACTACGAGCAGTACTTC
>-|TRBJ2-6|-|TRBV29-1
CSVGVVAGANVLTF
TGCAGCGTCGGGGTGGTGGCTGGGGCCAACGTCCTGACTTTC
>few|TRBJ1-2|-|TRBV5-6
CASSLSRAGGYTF
TGTGCCAGCAGCTTGTCGAGGGCCGGCGGCTACACCTTC
>-|TRBJ1-1|-|TRBV18
CASSPPGGWTSGAYTEAFF
TGTGCCAGCTCACCACCGGGGGGATGGACGTCAGGGGCTTACACTGAAGCTTTCTTT
>-|TRBJ2-3|-|TRBV6-5
CASSLASTDTQYF
TGTGCCAGCAGTTTAGCTAGCACAGATACGCAGTATTTT
>-|TRBJ2-5|TRBD1|TRBV7-2
CASSLWAGGETQYF
TGTGCCAGCAGCTTATGGGCAGGGGGTGAGACCCAGTACTTC
>-|TRBJ1-5|-|TRBV4-1
CASSQAGNPSPQHF
TGCGCCAGCAGCCAAGCTGGGAATCCCTCGCCCCAGCATTTT
>-|TRBJ2-1|-|TRBV6-5
CASRESSYNEQFF
TGTGCCAGCAGGGAGAGCTCCTACAATGAGCAGTTCTTC
>-|TRBJ1-5|-|TRBV28
CASSSGQYSNQPQHF
TGTGCCAGCAGTTCAGGACAGTATAGCAATCAGCCCCAGCATTTT
>-|TRBJ2-2|-|TRBV4-2
CASSQEGQGWAGELFF
TGTGCCAGCAGCCAAGAAGGGCAGGGGTGGGCCGGGGAGCTGTTTTTT
>-|TRBJ2-1|-|TRBV7-2
CASSLTRQSYNEQFF
TGTGCCAGCAGCCTCACGCGCCAGTCCTACAATGAGCAGTTCTTC
>-|TRBJ2-1|TRBD2|TRBV7-3
CASSRGLGNEQFF
TGTGCCAGCAGCCGGGGACTAGGGAATGAGCAGTTCTTC
>-|TRBJ1-6|-|TRBV4-3
CASSPLAGTSSPLHF
TGCGCCAGCAGCCCCCTGGCGGGAACAAGTTCACCCCTCCACTTT
>-|TRBJ1-6|-|TRBV6-2/TRBV6-3
CASSYSVNSPLHF
TGTGCCAGCAGTTACTCAGTGAATTCACCCCTCCACTTT
>few|TRBJ2-1|TRBD2|TRBV28
CASIQMASGLYNEQFF
TGTGCCAGCATCCAAATGGCTAGCGGACTCTACAATGAGCAGTTCTTC
>-|TRBJ2-7|-|TRBV19
CASSTGWARRDGSYEQYF
TGTGCCAGTAGCACGGGATGGGCCCGGAGGGACGGCTCCTACGAGCAGTACTTC